A selection of T cell receptor beta chains follows, all from one sample in a study of blood T cell repertoires in COVID-19. The repertoire was sequenced with immunoSEQ multiplex PCR; TCRdb's copy has only in-frame clones and lacks some. Counted here are 100,000 or so clones, about four fifths occurring once; the ten biggest clones make up 18%. The sequencing sample was made of peripheral blood. Every receptor here comes from a man older than 75 with acute or convalescent COVID-19. Each CDR3 is given with its conserved first and last residue. The D gene is left open where the match is weak. The listing skips clone size in some rows; elsewhere it reads once, few, many or a size class.

TRBV5-1	NA	TRBJ2-6	TRBD1	TGCGCCAGCAGCTTGGGACAGGGTTCTGGGGCCAACGTCCTGACTTTC	CASSLGQGSGANVLTF
TRBV19	NA	TRBJ1-1	TRBD1	TGTGCCAGTAGTCAGGGGGGTACCTTGAGCACTGAAGCTTTCTTT	CASSQGGTLSTEAFF
TRBV5-1	few	TRBJ1-6	NA	TGCGCCAGCAGCCTGGCGGGTCCTCCCTTTTCACCCCTCCACTTT	CASSLAGPPFSPLHF
TRBV28	NA	TRBJ1-6	NA	TGTGCCAGCAGCATTCTGAGGGACTTTAGCTCCTATAATTCACCCCTCCACTTT	CASSILRDFSSYNSPLHF
TRBV12-3/TRBV12-4	NA	TRBJ1-2	NA	TGTGCCAGCACCCCAGGGGAGGGATACGGCTACACCTTC	CASTPGEGYGYTF
TRBV29-1	once	TRBJ2-3	NA	TGCAGCGTCCAGGGCCCCGGACAGATCACAGATACGCAGTATTTT	CSVQGPGQITDTQYF
TRBV20-1	NA	TRBJ2-1	TRBD2	TGCAGTGCTAGTCCCAGCGGGAGTAATGAGCAGTTCTTC	CSASPSGSNEQFF
TRBV2	NA	TRBJ1-1	TRBD1	TGTGCCAGCAGTGCGGACAGGGTTTCGAACACTGAAGCTTTCTTT	CASSADRVSNTEAFF
TRBV27	NA	TRBJ1-1	NA	TGTGCCAGCACGCAACTGGGGGGATTTACTGAAGCTTTCTTT	CASTQLGGFTEAFF
TRBV7-2	NA	TRBJ1-1	NA	TGTGCCAGCAGCTTATCAGGTGGGGGGACTGAAGCTTTCTTT	CASSLSGGGTEAFF
TRBV12-5	NA	TRBJ2-1	TRBD1	TGTGCTAGTGGCTCCCGGACAGGGGGCTCTTACAATGAGCAGTTCTTC	CASGSRTGGSYNEQFF
TRBV5-6	NA	TRBJ1-2	NA	TGTGCCAGCAGCTCGGCCCAGGGCTATGGCTACACCTTC	CASSSAQGYGYTF
TRBV19	NA	TRBJ2-1	TRBD1	TGTGCCAGTAGCCCCCCCAGGGGGCTATACAATGAGCAGTTCTTC	CASSPPRGLYNEQFF
TRBV20-1	NA	TRBJ2-7	NA	TGCAGTGGTGGACATTCCTACGAGCAGTACTTC	CSGGHSYEQYF
TRBV5-5	once	TRBJ2-6	TRBD1	TGTGCCAGCAGCTCCCGGGACAGGGGGGCTGGGGCCAACGTCCTGACTTTC	CASSSRDRGAGANVLTF
TRBV30	NA	TRBJ1-5	NA	TGTGCCTGGGGGCTGCGGGGACTCTACAATCAGCCCCAGCATTTT	CAWGLRGLYNQPQHF
TRBV5-1	NA	TRBJ2-7	NA	TGCGCCAGCAGCCTGGGGGCAGGGGGGTACGAGCAGTACTTC	CASSLGAGGYEQYF
TRBV5-1	NA	TRBJ2-7	NA	TGCGCCAGCAGCTTGGTAGGACAGCCTTACGAGCAGTACTTC	CASSLVGQPYEQYF
TRBV28	NA	TRBJ2-1	NA	TGTGCCAGCAGAAGAGACAGGACCCCCTACAATGAGCAGTTCTTC	CASRRDRTPYNEQFF
TRBV5-1	NA	TRBJ1-6	NA	TGCGCCAGCAGCCGTAGGGGTCCCTACGGTTCACCCCTCCACTTT	CASSRRGPYGSPLHF
TRBV5-1	NA	TRBJ2-5	NA	TGCGCCAGCAGCTTGATCGTAGCGAGGGAAGAGACCCAGTACTTC	CASSLIVAREETQYF
TRBV10-1	NA	TRBJ2-1	NA	TGCGCCAGCGGGCAGGCCGGAGGAAATGAGCAGTTCTTC	CASGQAGGNEQFF
TRBV11-2	NA	TRBJ2-7	NA	TGTGCCAGCAGCTTAGCCGGGTACGAGCAGTACTTC	CASSLAGYEQYF
TRBV9	NA	TRBJ1-3	NA	TGTGCCAGCAGCCCCCAAGACAGGAGCCTTGTAGACACCATATATTTT	CASSPQDRSLVDTIYF
TRBV5-6	NA	TRBJ2-1	NA	TGTGCCAGCAGCTTGGCGTTTGAGCAGTTCTTC	CASSLAFEQFF
TRBV3-1/TRBV3-2	NA	TRBJ2-7	TRBD1	TGTGCCAGCAGCCAAGGATTCGCAGGGGGCTACGAGCAGTACTTC	CASSQGFAGGYEQYF
TRBV5-1	NA	TRBJ2-1	TRBD2	TGCGCCAGCAGCATATTAGCGGGGGGCTCCCCGAGCTCCTACAATGAGCAGTTCTTC	CASSILAGGSPSSYNEQFF
TRBV5-1	few	TRBJ2-7	NA	TGCGCCAGCAGCTTGGTCGGGACAAGGTCCTACGAGCAGTACTTC	CASSLVGTRSYEQYF
TRBV6-5	NA	TRBJ1-2	TRBD1	TGTGCCAGCAGTTACTCCGGGCAGGGGGCGGTAGGCTACACCTTC	CASSYSGQGAVGYTF
TRBV2	NA	TRBJ1-3	NA	TGTGCCAGCAGCATAGACAGTATCTCTGGAAACACCATATATTTT	CASSIDSISGNTIYF
TRBV10-3	NA	TRBJ2-7	NA	TGTGCCATCAGTCTGGGAGATCCTACCAACGAGCAGTACTTC	CAISLGDPTNEQYF
TRBV6-5	NA	TRBJ2-2	NA	TGTGCCAGCAGGGAGCTCACCGGGGAGCTGTTTTTT	CASRELTGELFF
TRBV6-1	NA	TRBJ1-5	NA	TGTGCCAGCAGTGAAGGAGGCTACAATCAGCCCCAGCATTTT	CASSEGGYNQPQHF
TRBV30	NA	TRBJ1-1	NA	TGTGCCTGGAGTGTCCTACAGGGGAACACTGAAGCTTTCTTT	CAWSVLQGNTEAFF
TRBV6-2/TRBV6-3	NA	TRBJ2-4	TRBD2	TGTGCCAGCAGTCCCCCGGCGGGGGTCAAAAACATTCAGTACTTC	CASSPPAGVKNIQYF
TRBV4-1	NA	TRBJ2-5	TRBD1	TGCGCCAGCAGCCAAGCTGAGGGGGCTCAAGAGACCCAGTACTTC	CASSQAEGAQETQYF
TRBV19	NA	TRBJ1-4	TRBD1	TGTGCCAGTAGTGAAAAGACAGGGATGAGTGAAAAACTGTTTTTT	CASSEKTGMSEKLFF
TRBV6-6	NA	TRBJ2-1	TRBD2	TGTGCCAGCAGTAGCGGGACTCAGCAGTTCTTC	CASSSGTQQFF
TRBV9	NA	TRBJ1-4	TRBD1	TGTGCCAGCAGCGTGACAGGGGACGTTGGTAATGAAAAACTGTTTTTT	CASSVTGDVGNEKLFF
TRBV7-2	NA	TRBJ1-5	TRBD1	TGTGCCAGCAGCTTAGGGGGACAGGACTCTCAGCCCCAGCATTTT	CASSLGGQDSQPQHF
TRBV6-6	NA	TRBJ2-7	NA	TGTGCCAGCAGTTACGACGGGGAGACCTACGAGCAGTACTTC	CASSYDGETYEQYF
TRBV12-5	NA	TRBJ2-5	TRBD1	TGTGCTAGTGGGCCTGACAGGGGTCTTCAAGAGACCCAGTACTTC	CASGPDRGLQETQYF
TRBV24-1	NA	TRBJ2-3	NA	TGTGCCACCAGTGTAGCCGGGACAGATACGCAGTATTTT	CATSVAGTDTQYF
TRBV28	NA	TRBJ1-1	NA	TGTGCCTGTACGGTGAACACTGAAGCTTTCTTT	CACTVNTEAFF
TRBV7-8	NA	TRBJ1-1	TRBD1	TGTGCCAGCAGCACCAGACAGGGGGCGAACACTGAAGCTTTCTTT	CASSTRQGANTEAFF
TRBV28	NA	TRBJ2-5	NA	TGTGCCAGCAGGTGGGGGCGCGGGTCAAGCCAAGAGACCCAGTACTTC	CASRWGRGSSQETQYF
TRBV5-6	NA	TRBJ2-1	TRBD2	TGTGCCAGCAGCTTGTTGGGGAAACCGACTAGCGCTAATGAGCAGTTCTTC	CASSLLGKPTSANEQFF
TRBV11-2	NA	TRBJ2-2	TRBD2	TGTGCCAGCCTCGGACTAGCGGGGGCTACCGGGGAGCTGTTTTTT	CASLGLAGATGELFF
TRBV19	NA	TRBJ1-5	NA	TGTGCCAGTAGTATAGGTGGACTGATAAATCAGCCCCAGCATTTT	CASSIGGLINQPQHF